A single sample gave rise to the 3 T cell receptor beta chains below, sequenced in a study of radiotherapy plus CTLA-4 blockade in lung cancer. This table comes from immunoSEQ multiplex PCR, and its TCRdb copy is limited to in-frame clones, with some not included. The table shows some 45,000 clones, with 76% occurring only once. The sample was peripheral blood, taken from a patient treated with radiotherapy plus ipilimumab. The receptors were gathered from a human donor with non-small cell lung cancer who had stable disease on radiotherapy plus ipilimumab.

This rearrangement joins TRBV25-1 to TRBJ1-2, with D possibly matching TRBD1 (6 bases). The CDR3 has 13 amino acids. Germline loops: CDR1 MGHDK, CDR2 SYGVNS. V lost 6 bases, J lost 8 bases, and 16 bases lay in between. CDR3 coding DNA: TGTGCCAGCAGCAACAGGGTGGCGGAAGGCTACACCTTC. Its protein is CASSNRVAEGYTF.

This clone appeared a few times. V and J are TRBV19 and TRBJ1-2, with D uncertain. The ends were cut back, 7 bases at V and 0 bases at J, with 12 bases in the middle. The CDR3 length is 14 residues. Germline CDR1 reads LNHDA; CDR2 reads SQIVND (reference sequence). CDR3 coding DNA: TGTGCCAGTACCCCACTTGGGACTAACTATGGCTACACCTTC. Encoded protein: CASTPLGTNYGYTF.

This chain joins TRBV19 and TRBJ2-3, with D possibly matching TRBD2 (6 bases). In germline, CDR1 is LNHDA, CDR2 SQIVND (reference sequence). Trimming stripped 6 bases from V and 2 bases from J, with 12 bases between. This CDR3 has 14 residues. CDR3 in DNA: TGTGCCAGTAGGGGGACTTCCCCCACAGATACGCAGTATTTT. Translated, it gives CASRGTSPTDTQYF.